Listed here are 25 T cell receptor beta chains from one sample, sequenced in a study of shared clonotypes between healthy human individuals. The table came from immunoSEQ multiplex PCR; TCRdb's copy has only in-frame clones and leaves some out. The table includes nearly 1 million clones, approximately 76% detected once. The sample consisted of memory CD4+ T cells sorted from blood. Subset reported: CD45RA-negative fraction. The receptor set was obtained from a man between 18 and 29 years old in good health.

This clone was observed a few times. The V and J genes are TRBV5-1 and TRBJ2-2; 7 positions agree with TRBD2. Per the germline V gene, CDR1 is SGHRS and CDR2 is YFSETQ. This CDR3 has 15 amino acids. Trimming cost V 5 bases and J 3 bases; bases outside gene matches: 7. The CDR3 coding sequence is TGCGCCAGCAGGGGGAGCGGGGCTTACACCGGGGAGCTGTTTTTT. As protein: CASRGSGAYTGELFF.

This clone was counted once. V and J are TRBV5-8 and TRBJ2-2; perhaps TRBD2 as D (6 bases). Germline CDR1 is SGHTS and CDR2 is YDEGEE. Trimming cost V 5 bases and J 5 bases, with 10 bases left between them. CDR3 length: 13 amino acids. CDR3 nucleotides: TGTGCCAGCAGTTACGGAGGGACCGGGGAGCTGTTTTTT. This sequence encodes CASSYGGTGELFF.

The chain is built from TRBV19 and TRBJ2-1; 13 positions match TRBD2. The germline gives CDR1 LNHDA, CDR2 SQIVND (reference sequence). The CDR3 has 15 amino acids. V was pared by 9 bases and J by 9 bases, with 11 bases of the junction left unmatched. CDR3 amino acids: CASIRTSGSPAEQFF. CDR3 DNA: TGTGCCAGCATTCGGACTAGCGGGAGTCCGGCTGAGCAGTTCTTC.

The V and J genes are TRBV28 and TRBJ1-1, with D possibly TRBD1 on 6 matching bases. There are 16 residues in the CDR3. Germline loops: CDR1 MDHEN, CDR2 SYDVKM. Trimming took off 6 bases at V and 1 base at J, with 18 bases between the two ends. The chain's CDR3 is CASSRGSPGANTEAFF. CDR3 sequence (DNA): TGTGCCAGCAGCAGGGGATCACCGGGGGCGAACACTGAAGCTTTCTTT.

This clone appeared once. The chain is built from TRBV11-2 and TRBJ1-1; D gene uncertain. The CDR3 spans 13 residues. V was clipped by 3 bases and J by 4 bases, with 9 bases between them. CDR1 is SGHAT and CDR2 is FQNNGV in the germline V gene. Written as DNA, the CDR3 is TGTGCCAGCAGCTTCGGAAGGTTCACTGAAGCTTTCTTT. Its protein product is CASSFGRFTEAFF.

About this clone: In the same sample, other DNA sequences code for this CDR3. This sequence joins TRBV29-1 and TRBJ1-1; D remains ambiguous. The germline V gene has CDR1 SQVTM and CDR2 ANQGSEA. The CDR3 is 13 residues long. V dropped 6 bases and J dropped 1 base, with 12 bases sitting between them. CDR3 nucleotides: TGCAGCGTGCACGGTTTAGGGAACACTGAAGCTTTCTTT. This encodes CSVHGLGNTEAFF.

In its sample, this clone was seen a few times. The chain recombines TRBV7-9 with TRBJ1-2; D unresolved. The germline V gene encodes CDR1 SEHNR and CDR2 FQNEAQ (reference sequence). V was shortened by 1 base and J by 8 bases, with 5 bases between the two germline ends. The CDR3 sequence is 11 residues long. This chain's CDR3 is CASSLGPGYTF. CDR3 bases: TGTGCCAGCAGCTTAGGCCCAGGCTACACCTTC.

In its sample, this clone was seen once. The chain recombines TRBV7-2 with TRBJ2-5, with TRBD2 matching over 8 bases. Germline CDR1 and CDR2: SGHTA and FQGNSA. This CDR3 contains 14 residues. Germline trimming cut 5 bases from V and 5 bases from J; bases unmatched to any gene: 7. The CDR3 nucleotides read TGTGCCAGCAGCCAGAGTCGCGGGAGGGAGACCCAGTACTTC. Protein: CASSQSRGRETQYF.

A word on this clone: The sample contains more than one DNA sequence encoding this CDR3. The rearrangement uses TRBV6-5 and TRBJ2-7, with 8 bases identical to TRBD1. Germline V gene lookup returns CDR1 MNHEY and CDR2 SVGAGI. The CDR3 covers 14 residues. V was clipped by 2 bases and J by 2 bases; unmatched bases: 2. The CDR3 region is CASSYSRGPYEQYF. As DNA, the CDR3 is TGTGCCAGCAGTTACAGCAGGGGGCCCTACGAGCAGTACTTC.

Here the CDR3 DNA reads TGTGCCAGCAGTGAGTTTCATGCGGGAGTCCCCAATGAGCAGTTCTTC. Translated: CASSEFHAGVPNEQFF. The chain couples TRBV6-1 to TRBJ2-1; TRBD2 matches at 7 bases. After removal of 3 bases from V and 6 bases from J, the junction contained 11 bases not matched to a gene. The CDR3 has 16 residues. Germline CDR1 is MNHNS and CDR2 is SASEGT.

This clone appeared a few times. The V call is TRBV10-1, the J call TRBJ1-1; 9 bases fit TRBD1. The CDR3 is made up of 13 amino acids. CDR1 is WNHNN and CDR2 is SYGVQD in the germline V gene (reference sequence). The ends lost 2 bases at V and 5 bases at J; junction bases unmatched: 0. The CDR3 DNA sequence: TGCGCCAGCAGTGAGGGACAGGGGACTGAAGCTTTCTTT. As protein: CASSEGQGTEAFF.

The V call is TRBV15, the J call TRBJ1-2, with D perhaps matching TRBD1 (6 bases). The V and J ends lost 3 bases and 2 bases respectively, with 10 bases between them. This CDR3 is built from 14 residues. Germline CDR1 is LNHNV and CDR2 is YYDKDF (reference sequence). CDR3: CATSRLTGNYGYTF. CDR3 in DNA: TGTGCCACCAGCAGGCTAACAGGGAACTATGGCTACACCTTC.

This chain links TRBV7-8 with TRBJ2-1; 8 bases are shared with TRBD2. CDR3 length equals 16 residues. V was pared by 1 base and J by 6 bases, with 8 bases of the junction left unmatched. Germline lookup yields CDR1 SGHVS and CDR2 FQNEAQ. DNA of the CDR3: TGTGCCAGCAGCTTAGTTACGGGGGGGCCGGTCAATGAGCAGTTCTTC. This translates into CASSLVTGGPVNEQFF.

The genes are TRBV23-1 and TRBJ2-7; tentative D call: TRBD2 (6 bases). Being an ORF, TRBV23-1 has a function that is uncertain. V lost 4 bases and J 3 bases, leaving 16 bases between the germline ends. CDR3 length: 15 residues. Written as DNA, the CDR3 is TGCGCCAGCAGTCCCCCGGAGGGGCCCGACTACGAGCAGTACTTC. Protein: CASSPPEGPDYEQYF.

The chain uses TRBV5-4 and TRBJ2-1; D gene ambiguous. There are 16 residues in the CDR3. The germline CDR1 and CDR2 sequences are SGHNT and YYREEE (reference sequence). V lost 4 bases to trimming and J lost 1 base, with 15 bases between them. This chain's CDR3 is CASSPIGRSSYNEQFF. Written as DNA, the CDR3 is TGTGCCAGCAGCCCCATCGGCCGCAGTTCCTACAATGAGCAGTTCTTC.

The chain carries TRBV6-1 and TRBJ1-3; D gene uncertain. V was trimmed by 4 bases and J by 4 bases, leaving 11 bases between them. The CDR3 consists of 14 residues. Germline CDR1 and CDR2: MNHNS and SASEGT. The CDR3 here is CASSAGLGGNTIYF. CDR3 nucleotides: TGTGCCAGCAGTGCCGGGTTGGGGGGAAACACCATATATTTT.

V and J are TRBV7-8 and TRBJ2-3; possibly TRBD1 for D (6 bases). Trimming removed 7 bases from V and 2 bases from J, with 22 bases in between. Germline values: CDR1 SGHVS, CDR2 FQNEAQ. The CDR3 totals 17 residues. The CDR3 loop is CASTKQRWGRNTDTQYF. The CDR3 bases are TGTGCCAGCACCAAACAACGGTGGGGGCGAAACACAGATACGCAGTATTTT.

V gene TRBV9 combines with J gene TRBJ2-2; no definite D call. The V gene lost 0 bases and the J gene lost 4 bases, with 7 bases spanning the gap. This CDR3 is 14 amino acids long. From germline, CDR1 is SGDLS and CDR2 YYNGEE. The CDR3 DNA sequence: TGTGCCAGCAGCGTAGTCGGGTCCACCGGGGAGCTGTTTTTT. Translated: CASSVVGSTGELFF.

The count of this clone is one. One end of the junction does not line up with germline, which may come from a read error. The chain couples TRBV7-7 to TRBJ2-5; 7 nucleotides agree with TRBD2. The germline V gene has CDR1 SSHAT and CDR2 FNYEAQ (reference sequence). This CDR3 contains 15 residues. The chain's CDR3 is CASTLGSGFQETQYF. The CDR3, as DNA: TGTGCTAGCACCCTGGGTAGCGGGTTTCAAGAGACCCAGTACTTC.

As concerns this clone: The sample has other DNA sequences that encode this CDR3 too. This rearrangement joins TRBV10-3 to TRBJ1-6; 11 bases are shared with TRBD1. The V gene end was trimmed by 7 bases and the J gene end by 8 bases; junction bases not matched to a gene: 1. Germline V gene data show CDR1 as ENHRY and CDR2 as SYGVKD. The CDR3 length is 13 residues. DNA for the CDR3: TGTGCCATCAAGGGACAGGGGGATTCACCCCTCCACTTT. It encodes CAIKGQGDSPLHF.

The V call is TRBV18, the J call TRBJ1-4; D unresolved. This CDR3 has 16 amino acids. CDR1 and CDR2 (germline): KGHSH, LQKENI. Trimming removed 3 bases at V and 0 bases at J, with 11 bases between. Here the CDR3 DNA reads TGTGCCAGCTCACCGAAGTCAGTAGCAACTAATGAAAAACTGTTTTTT. It translates to CASSPKSVATNEKLFF.

The chain combines TRBV7-8 with TRBJ2-1; D unclear. Trimming cost V 1 base and J 9 bases, with 10 bases left between them. Germline values: CDR1 SGHVS, CDR2 FQNEAQ. The CDR3 sequence is 13 residues long. CDR3 in DNA: TGTGCCAGCAGCTTAGTAGGGAAGGGTGAGCAGTTCTTC. This codes for CASSLVGKGEQFF.

Concerning this clone itself: Other nucleotide sequences in the sample specify the same CDR3. J is TRBJ1-3 and V is TRBV18; unclear D gene. V lost 3 bases and J lost 2, with 5 bases in between. CDR1 KGHSH and CDR2 LQKENI come from the germline V gene. This CDR3 has 13 amino acids. CDR3 bases: TGTGCCAGCTCACCTACCGCTGGAAACACCATATATTTT. It translates to CASSPTAGNTIYF.

The chain combines TRBV2 with TRBJ2-5; D might be TRBD1 (6 bases). Germline lookup yields CDR1 SNHLY and CDR2 FYNNEI. Trimming took 7 bases from V and 2 from J, leaving 11 bases between them. The CDR3 extends over 13 amino acids. CDR3 sequence (DNA): TGTGCCAGCAAACGGACAGAACAAGAGACCCAGTACTTC. Its translation: CASKRTEQETQYF.

The rearrangement uses TRBV19 and TRBJ2-5, with TRBD1 matching over 11 bases. The CDR3 has 15 amino acids. The J segment lost 9 bases and the V segment lost 5 bases, leaving 11 bases of the junction unmatched. Germline CDR1 and CDR2: LNHDA and SQIVND (reference sequence). CDR3 sequence reads: CASSAGTGGVLAQYF. CDR3 bases: TGTGCCAGTAGTGCAGGGACAGGGGGAGTTTTGGCCCAGTACTTC. Combining the CDR3 with reference TRBV19 and TRBJ2-5 gives the whole variable domain DGGITQSPKYLFRKEGQNVTLSCEQNLNHDAMYWYRQDPGQGLRLIYYSQIVNDFQKGDIAEGYSVSREKKESFPLTVTSAQKNPTAFYLCASSAGTGGVLAQYFGPGTRLLVL.